This T cell receptor (beta chain) was found in a study of regulatory T cells in long-lasting Graves disease. Findings and caveats of the study: TRBV28, TRBJ1-2 and TRBJ2-5 were favored in persistent disease. Graves' patients with persistent disease showed TCR diversity lower than patients newly diagnosed. Comparison showed that persistent patients shared more public clonotypes (over 2,500) than new patients (966).

This clonotype was found many times. Its antigen is undetermined. Noted time point: persistent/refractory GD, antithyroid drugs over 5 years with positive TRAb. Preparation of the TCR library used RNA extracted from PBMCs. Assembly of TCR beta libraries relied on iRepertoire HTBI primers together with Arm-PCR of CDR3 regions. Each CDR3 protein gets one entry after TCRdb re-called the multiplex PCR reads with MiXCR. Of about 430,000 distinct CDR3 sequences listed, 21% are singletons. Germline V CDR1 and CDR2: SGHTA, FQGNSA. V lost 3 bases and J lost 7; bases outside the gene matches: 9. The CDR3 is made up of 16 amino acids.

The chain joins TRBV7-2 to TRBJ2-2; 9 nucleotides agree with TRBD1. The source of this sequence is a female donor with Graves disease. This sample comprised peripheral blood mononuclear cells (PBMCs), obtained when the disease was refractory, from a patient treated with antithyroid drugs. The CDR3 region is CASSLWADRGIGELFF. As DNA, the CDR3 is TGTGCCAGCAGCTTGTGGGCCGACAGGGGGATCGGGGAGCTGTTTTTT.